A single TCR beta chain is shown here with its context. Its antigen is undetermined. The source of the sample is a study of blood T cells in healthy people across ages. General study findings and limits: In older individuals, TCR beta diversity per million T cells was lower, falling roughly linearly with age. There were more naive CD4+ cells and higher diversity in long-lived donors than in aged donors.

The V end lost 0 bases, the J end lost 11 bases, and 13 bases lay between the germline ends. This CDR3 contains 13 residues. The V gene's germline CDR1 is MGHRA and CDR2 YSYEKL. The second PCR ran about 6 to 11 cycles with a sample-barcoded 5' primer and J-beta primers. A 12-random-nucleotide template-switch adaptor tagged each cDNA molecule. Each CDR3 protein is one row after TCRdb ran MiXCR on the 5' RACE reads. The sample yields 600,000 to 800,000 distinct CDR3 sequences, around 50% seen once. Material: blood. This chain connects TRBV4-1 to TRBJ1-1; D unclear. The clonotype comes from a woman aged 80 or older in good health. The CDR3 loop reads CASSQDWEGSAFF. In nucleotides, the CDR3 is TGCGCCAGCAGCCAAGATTGGGAGGGATCGGCTTTCTTT.